The entry that follows covers one T cell receptor (beta chain) sequence. What it binds is not known. The data were obtained in a study of cytomegalovirus exposure and HLA in healthy donors. CDR3 size: 17 residues. Germline CDR1 SGDLS, CDR2 YYNGEE. The junction had 4 bases not matched to a gene; V was cut back by 3 bases and J by 0 bases. The PCR had 60 Vbeta and 13 Jbeta primers. Only in-frame clones appear in the TCRdb table, and some are missing; sequencing was by immunoSEQ multiplex PCR. The sample includes about 120,000 clones, roughly 70% of them seen just once. Study-wide results and limits: With later analysis, a missense DCLRE1C variant became linked to TCR beta V- and J-gene trimming.

This receptor was taken from a woman aged 40 to 49 in good health and CMV-seropositive. The V call is TRBV9, the J call TRBJ2-3, with 13 bases lining up with TRBD2. The sequenced sample consisted of PBMCs. In nucleotides, the CDR3 is TGTGCCAGCAGCGAGGGGACTAGCGGGACTAGCACAGATACGCAGTATTTT. This sequence encodes CASSEGTSGTSTDTQYF.